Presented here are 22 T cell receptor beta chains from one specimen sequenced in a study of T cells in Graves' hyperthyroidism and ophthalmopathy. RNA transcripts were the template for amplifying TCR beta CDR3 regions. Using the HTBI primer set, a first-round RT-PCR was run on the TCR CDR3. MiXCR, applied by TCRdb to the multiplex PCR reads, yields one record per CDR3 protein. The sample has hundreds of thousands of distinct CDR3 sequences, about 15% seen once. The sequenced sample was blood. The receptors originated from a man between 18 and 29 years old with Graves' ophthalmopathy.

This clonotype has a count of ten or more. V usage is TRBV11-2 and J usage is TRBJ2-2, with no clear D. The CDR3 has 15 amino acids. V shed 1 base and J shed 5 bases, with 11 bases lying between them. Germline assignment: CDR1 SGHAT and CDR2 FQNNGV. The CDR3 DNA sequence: TGTGCCAGCAGCTTAGGCAGGATTGGGACCGGGGAGCTGTTTTTT. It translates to CASSLGRIGTGELFF.

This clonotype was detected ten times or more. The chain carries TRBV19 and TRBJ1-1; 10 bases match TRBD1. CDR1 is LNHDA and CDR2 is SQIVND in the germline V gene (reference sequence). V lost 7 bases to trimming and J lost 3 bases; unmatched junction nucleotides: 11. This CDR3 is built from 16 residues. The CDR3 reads CASTPGQGRWDTEAFF. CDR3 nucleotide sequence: TGTGCCAGTACTCCGGGACAGGGGAGGTGGGACACTGAAGCTTTCTTT.

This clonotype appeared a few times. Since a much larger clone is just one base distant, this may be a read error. The CDR3 loop reads CASSYGGENTEAFF. CDR3 nucleotides: TGTGCCAGCAGTTACGGGGGGGAAAACACTGAAGCTTTCTTT. The rearrangement joins TRBV6-2 or TRBV6-3 to TRBJ1-1; tentatively, D is TRBD1 (5 bases). CDR3 length equals 14 residues. Germline assignment: CDR1 MNHEY and CDR2 SVGEGT. The V and J ends lost 2 bases and 2 bases respectively, with 9 bases between them.

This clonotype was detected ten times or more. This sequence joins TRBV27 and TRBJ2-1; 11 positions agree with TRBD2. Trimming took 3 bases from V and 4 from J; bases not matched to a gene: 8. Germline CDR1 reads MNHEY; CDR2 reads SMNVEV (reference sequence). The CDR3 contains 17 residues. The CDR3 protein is CASSLKVGLAAYNEQFF. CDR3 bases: TGTGCCAGCAGTTTGAAGGTGGGACTAGCGGCGTACAATGAGCAGTTCTTC.

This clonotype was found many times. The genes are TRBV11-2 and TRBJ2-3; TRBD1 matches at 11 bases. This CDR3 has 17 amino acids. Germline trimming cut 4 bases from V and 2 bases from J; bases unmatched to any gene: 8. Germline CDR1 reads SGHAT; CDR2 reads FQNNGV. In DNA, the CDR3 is TGTGCCAGCAGCTGGTCCGGGACAGGGGGAATCACAGATACGCAGTATTTT. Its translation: CASSWSGTGGITDTQYF. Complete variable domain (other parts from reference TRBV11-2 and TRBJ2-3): EAGVAQSPRYKIIEKRQSVAFWCNPISGHATLYWYQQILGQGPKLLIQFQNNGVVDDSQLPKDRFSAERLKGVDSTLKIQPAKLEDSAVYLCASSWSGTGGITDTQYFGPGTRLTVL.

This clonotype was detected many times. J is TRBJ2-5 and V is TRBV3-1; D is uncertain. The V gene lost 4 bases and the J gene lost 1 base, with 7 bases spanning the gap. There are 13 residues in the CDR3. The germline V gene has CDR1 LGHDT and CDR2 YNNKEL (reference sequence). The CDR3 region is CASSPLSQETQYF. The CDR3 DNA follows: TGTGCCAGCAGCCCCCTGAGCCAAGAGACCCAGTACTTC.

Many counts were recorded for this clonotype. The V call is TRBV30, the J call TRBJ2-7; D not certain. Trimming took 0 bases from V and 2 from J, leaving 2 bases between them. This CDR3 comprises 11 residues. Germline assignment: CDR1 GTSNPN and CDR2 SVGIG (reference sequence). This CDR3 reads CAWSVPYEQYF. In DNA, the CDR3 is TGTGCCTGGAGTGTACCCTACGAGCAGTACTTC.

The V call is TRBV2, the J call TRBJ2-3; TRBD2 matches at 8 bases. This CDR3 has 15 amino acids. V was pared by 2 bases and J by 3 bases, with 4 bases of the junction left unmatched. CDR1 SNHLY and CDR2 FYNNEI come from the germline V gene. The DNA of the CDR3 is TGTGCCAGCAGTGAATTACGGGGGGGGACAGATACGCAGTATTTT. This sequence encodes CASSELRGGTDTQYF.

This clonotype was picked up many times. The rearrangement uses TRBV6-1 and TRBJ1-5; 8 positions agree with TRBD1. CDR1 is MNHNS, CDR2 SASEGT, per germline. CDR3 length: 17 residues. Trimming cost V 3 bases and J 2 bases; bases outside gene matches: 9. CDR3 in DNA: TGTGCCAGCAGTGACCCTACAGGGGGGGGTGGCAATCAGCCCCAGCATTTT. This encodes CASSDPTGGGGNQPQHF.

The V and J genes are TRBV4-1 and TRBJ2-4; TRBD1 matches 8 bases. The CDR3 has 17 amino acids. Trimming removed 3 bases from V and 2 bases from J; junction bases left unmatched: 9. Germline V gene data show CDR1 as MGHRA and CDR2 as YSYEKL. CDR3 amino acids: CASSQPQGALSKNIQYF. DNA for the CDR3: TGCGCCAGCAGCCAGCCCCAGGGGGCTCTTTCCAAAAACATTCAGTACTTC.

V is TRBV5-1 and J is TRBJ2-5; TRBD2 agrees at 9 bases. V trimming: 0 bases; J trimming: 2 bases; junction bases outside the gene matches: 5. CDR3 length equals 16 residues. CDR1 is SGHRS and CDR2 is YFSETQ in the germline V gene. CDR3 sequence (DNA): TGCGCCAGCAGCTTGGAGGCGGGAGGGCTTCAAGAGACCCAGTACTTC. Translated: CASSLEAGGLQETQYF.

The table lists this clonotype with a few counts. CDR3 coding DNA: TGTGCCAGCAGCCGCGAGGTCACCGGGGAGCTGTTTTTT. Protein: CASSREVTGELFF. The chain uses TRBV6-1 and TRBJ2-2; D unclear. Germline V gene data show CDR1 as MNHNS and CDR2 as SASEGT. This CDR3 comprises 13 residues. Trimming removed 6 bases at V and 4 bases at J, with 9 bases between.

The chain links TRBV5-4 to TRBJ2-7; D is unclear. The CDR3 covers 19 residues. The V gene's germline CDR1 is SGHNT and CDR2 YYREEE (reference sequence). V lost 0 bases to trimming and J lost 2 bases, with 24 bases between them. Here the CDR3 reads CASSLGGLRIFPPAYEQYF. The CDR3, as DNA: TGTGCCAGCAGCTTGGGGGGTCTCCGGATCTTCCCACCAGCCTACGAGCAGTACTTC.

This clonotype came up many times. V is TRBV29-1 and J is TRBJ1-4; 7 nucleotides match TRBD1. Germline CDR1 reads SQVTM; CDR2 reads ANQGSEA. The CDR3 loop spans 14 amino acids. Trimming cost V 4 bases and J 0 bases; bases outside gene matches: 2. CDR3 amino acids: CSVGQGATNEKLFF. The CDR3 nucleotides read TGCAGCGTTGGGCAGGGGGCAACTAATGAAAAACTGTTTTTT. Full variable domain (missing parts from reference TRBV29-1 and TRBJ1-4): SAVISQKPSRDICQRGTSLTIQCQVDSQVTMMFWYRQQPGQSLTLIATANQGSEATYESGFVIDKFPISRPNLTFSTLTVSNMSPEDSSIYLCSVGQGATNEKLFFGSGTQLSVL.

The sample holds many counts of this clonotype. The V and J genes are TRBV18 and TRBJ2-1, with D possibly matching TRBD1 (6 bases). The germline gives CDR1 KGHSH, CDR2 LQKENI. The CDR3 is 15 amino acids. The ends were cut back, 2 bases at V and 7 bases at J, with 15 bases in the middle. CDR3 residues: CASSPTSIQGNEQFF. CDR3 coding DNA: TGTGCCAGCTCACCAACCTCGATCCAGGGGAATGAGCAGTTCTTC.

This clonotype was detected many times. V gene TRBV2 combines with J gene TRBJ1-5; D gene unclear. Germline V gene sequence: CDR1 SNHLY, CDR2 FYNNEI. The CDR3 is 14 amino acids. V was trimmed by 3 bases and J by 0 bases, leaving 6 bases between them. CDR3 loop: CASSDAVSNQPQHF. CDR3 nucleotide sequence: TGTGCCAGCAGTGACGCAGTTAGCAATCAGCCCCAGCATTTT.

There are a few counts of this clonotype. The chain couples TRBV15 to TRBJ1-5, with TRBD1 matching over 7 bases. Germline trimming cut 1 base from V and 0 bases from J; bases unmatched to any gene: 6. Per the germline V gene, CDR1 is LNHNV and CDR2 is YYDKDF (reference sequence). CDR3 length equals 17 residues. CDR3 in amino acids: CATSRVKGQYSNQPQHF. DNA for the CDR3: TGTGCCACCAGCAGAGTGAAGGGACAGTATAGCAATCAGCCCCAGCATTTT. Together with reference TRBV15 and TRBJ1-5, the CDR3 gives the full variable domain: DAMVIQNPRYQVTQFGKPVTLSCSQTLNHNVMYWYQQKSSQAPKLLFHYYDKDFNNEADTPDNFQSRRPNTSFCFLDIRSPGLGDTAMYLCATSRVKGQYSNQPQHFGDGTRLSIL.

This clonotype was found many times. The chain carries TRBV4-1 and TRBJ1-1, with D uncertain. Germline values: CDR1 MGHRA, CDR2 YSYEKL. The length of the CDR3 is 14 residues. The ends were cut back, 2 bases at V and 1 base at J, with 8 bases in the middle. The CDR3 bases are TGCGCCAGCAGCCAACGGGAAAAGAACACTGAAGCTTTCTTT. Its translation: CASSQREKNTEAFF.

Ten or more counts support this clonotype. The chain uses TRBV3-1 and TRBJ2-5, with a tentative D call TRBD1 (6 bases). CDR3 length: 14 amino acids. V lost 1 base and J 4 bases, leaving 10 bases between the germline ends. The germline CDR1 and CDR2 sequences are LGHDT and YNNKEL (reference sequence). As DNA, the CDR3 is TGTGCCAGCAGCCAAGGACAGGCCCGAGAGACCCAGTACTTC. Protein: CASSQGQARETQYF.

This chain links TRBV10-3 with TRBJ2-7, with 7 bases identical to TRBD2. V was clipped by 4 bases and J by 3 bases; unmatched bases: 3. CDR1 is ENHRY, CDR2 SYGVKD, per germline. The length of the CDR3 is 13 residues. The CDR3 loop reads CAISGPGGYEQYF. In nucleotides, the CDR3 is TGTGCCATCAGTGGTCCGGGGGGCTACGAGCAGTACTTC.

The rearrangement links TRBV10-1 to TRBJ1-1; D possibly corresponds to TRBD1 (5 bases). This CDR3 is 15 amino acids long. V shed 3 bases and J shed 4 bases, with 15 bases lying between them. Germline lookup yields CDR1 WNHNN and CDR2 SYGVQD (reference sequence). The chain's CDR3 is CASSEEGLGGTEAFF. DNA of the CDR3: TGCGCCAGCAGTGAAGAAGGCCTGGGGGGCACTGAAGCTTTCTTT.

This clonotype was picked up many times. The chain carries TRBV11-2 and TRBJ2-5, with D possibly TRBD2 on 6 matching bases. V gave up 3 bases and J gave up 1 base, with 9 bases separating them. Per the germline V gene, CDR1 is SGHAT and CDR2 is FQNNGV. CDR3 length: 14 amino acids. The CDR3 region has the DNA TGTGCCAGCAGCTTTGGCGGGACCCAAGAGACCCAGTACTTC. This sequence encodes CASSFGGTQETQYF. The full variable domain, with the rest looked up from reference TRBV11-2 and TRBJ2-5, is EAGVAQSPRYKIIEKRQSVAFWCNPISGHATLYWYQQILGQGPKLLIQFQNNGVVDDSQLPKDRFSAERLKGVDSTLKIQPAKLEDSAVYLCASSFGGTQETQYFGPGTRLLVL.